The TCR beta chain under discussion was sequenced for a study of early T cells in non-severe SARS-CoV-2 infection. This clonotype was seen more than once but under ten times. V dropped 4 bases and J dropped 2; count of bases not matched to a gene: 2. Germline V gives CDR1 LNHDA, CDR2 SQIVND (reference sequence). The CDR3 has 13 amino acids. From the 5' RACE reads, TCRdb called clonotypes with MiXCR, one entry per CDR3 protein. In the table there are tens of thousands of distinct CDR3 sequences, roughly 17% of which are singletons. Sequenced here: whole blood, sampled at baseline. This TCR was recovered from an adult who was a healthcare worker with PCR-confirmed SARS-CoV-2 infection or an uninfected control (not recorded which). This chain uses TRBV19 with TRBJ2-7; 7 bases are shared with TRBD2. The CDR3 region is CASSTGTTYEQYF. Here the CDR3 DNA reads TGTGCCAGTAGTACCGGGACTACCTACGAGCAGTACTTC.